Each of the 10 T cell receptor beta chains below was sequenced from the same sample in a study of OX40 agonist ivuxolimab in advanced cancers. This table comes from immunoSEQ multiplex PCR, and its TCRdb copy is limited to in-frame clones, with some not included. The table lists almost 80,000 clones, roughly four fifths of them singletons. Material: CD4+ or CD8+ T cells sorted from blood, obtained in a trial of the OX40 agonist ivuxolimab. The origin of the receptors is an adult with an advanced solid tumor such as melanoma, head and neck, liver or kidney cancer.

V is TRBV7-2 and J is TRBJ1-1; D ambiguous. This CDR3 spans 13 amino acids. Trimming stripped 5 bases from V and 1 base from J, with 8 bases between. The V gene's germline CDR1 is SGHTA and CDR2 FQGNSA. CDR3 protein: CASSGHPNTEAFF. The CDR3 DNA reads TGTGCCAGCAGCGGGCACCCGAACACTGAAGCTTTCTTT. The variable domain in full, completed from reference TRBV7-2 and TRBJ1-1, reads GAGVSQSPSNKVTEKGKDVELRCDPISGHTALYWYRQSLGQGLEFLIYFQGNSAPDKSGLPSDRFSAERTGGSVSTLTIQRTQQEDSAVYLCASSGHPNTEAFFGQGTRLTVV.

The rearrangement links TRBV4-1 to TRBJ1-1, with a possible D match to TRBD1 (6 bases). Germline assignment: CDR1 MGHRA and CDR2 YSYEKL. The CDR3 length is 13 residues. Trimming left V 3 bases short and J 5 bases short, with 10 bases between. DNA for the CDR3: TGCGCCAGCAGCCACACAGGGAGAACTGAAGCTTTCTTT. Translating gives CASSHTGRTEAFF.

The V and J genes are TRBV5-8 and TRBJ1-4; the match to TRBD1 covers 7 bases. The CDR3 contains 14 residues. The ends lost 5 bases at V and 2 bases at J; junction bases unmatched: 3. Germline lookup yields CDR1 SGHTS and CDR2 YDEGEE. CDR3 in amino acids: CASRQTGTNEKLFF. The DNA for the CDR3 is TGTGCCAGCAGGCAGACAGGGACTAATGAAAAACTGTTTTTT.

The chain uses TRBV9 and TRBJ2-3, with 9 bases identical to TRBD1. From germline, CDR1 is SGDLS and CDR2 YYNGEE. Trimming took 4 bases from V and 8 from J; bases not matched to a gene: 11. This CDR3 region has 15 residues. The chain's CDR3 is CASSPTGGVWGTQYF. CDR3 bases: TGTGCCAGCAGCCCGACAGGGGGAGTGTGGGGTACGCAGTATTTT.

The chain uses TRBV15 and TRBJ2-5; D is ambiguous. Germline CDR1 LNHNV, CDR2 YYDKDF (reference sequence). The V and J ends lost 0 bases and 4 bases respectively, with 15 bases between them. The CDR3 has 16 residues. In DNA, the CDR3 is TGTGCCACCAGCAGAGATCTCTCTAAAGGGCGAGAGACCCAGTACTTC. The encoded protein is CATSRDLSKGRETQYF.

The rearrangement links TRBV9 to TRBJ2-2, with TRBD1 identical over 7 bases. Germline trimming cut 6 bases from V and 5 bases from J; bases unmatched to any gene: 13. CDR3 length: 16 residues. Germline CDR1 reads SGDLS; CDR2 reads YYNGEE. DNA of the CDR3: TGTGCCAGCAAAGGGGCAGGGGGAGTAAAAACCGGGGAGCTGTTTTTT. This translates into CASKGAGGVKTGELFF.

As regards this clone: The sample carries other DNA sequences with the same CDR3. The J gene is TRBJ1-2, the V gene TRBV6-1; D is ambiguous. The V end lost 3 bases, the J end lost 2 bases, and 7 bases lay between the germline ends. Germline CDR1 is MNHNS and CDR2 is SASEGT. CDR3 length: 13 residues. CDR3 DNA: TGTGCCAGCAGTGAGGGCGGAAACTATGGCTACACCTTC. Residues: CASSEGGNYGYTF.

This clone has only one observation. This specimen includes other DNA sequences encoding the same CDR3. The rearrangement uses TRBV18 and TRBJ1-5, with a weak D call TRBD1 (6 bases). Trimming took off 3 bases at V and 1 base at J, with 7 bases between the two ends. The CDR3 loop spans 14 amino acids. CDR1 and CDR2 (germline): KGHSH, LQKENI. The DNA of the CDR3 is TGTGCCAGCTCACCGGGACAAAGCAATCAGCCCCAGCATTTT. Translating gives CASSPGQSNQPQHF.

This clone appeared a single time. The V and J genes are TRBV7-2 and TRBJ2-7; D is uncertain. Between the trimmed V and J ends, which lost 5 bases and 5 bases, there was a span of 13 bases. The CDR3 totals 13 residues. The germline V gene encodes CDR1 SGHTA and CDR2 FQGNSA. CDR3 sequence (DNA): TGTGCCAGCAGCCTAGGGTCCCTAAACGAGCAGTACTTC. Protein: CASSLGSLNEQYF. Full variable domain (remainder filled in from reference TRBV7-2 and TRBJ2-7): GAGVSQSPSNKVTEKGKDVELRCDPISGHTALYWYRQSLGQGLEFLIYFQGNSAPDKSGLPSDRFSAERTGGSVSTLTIQRTQQEDSAVYLCASSLGSLNEQYFGPGTRLTVT.

The J gene is TRBJ2-7, the V gene TRBV6-1; D is perhaps TRBD1 or TRBD2 (5 bases each). Looked up from germline, CDR1 is MNHNS and CDR2 is SASEGT. This CDR3 has 12 residues. Trimming stripped 6 bases from V and 6 bases from J, with 12 bases between. The DNA for the CDR3 is TGTGCCAGCAGAGAGGGGTACGTCGAGCAGTACGTC. Translation gives CASREGYVEQYV.